Each of the 10 T cell receptor beta chains below was sequenced from the same sample in a study of regulatory T cells in long-lasting Graves disease (dated by TCRdb to about 2021). The library was built by means of multiplex PCR. The reads were generated on an Illumina HiSeq 4000. To build TCR beta libraries, CDR3 regions were amplified by Arm-PCR using iRepertoire HTBI primers. The raw public data were reprocessed by TCRdb itself: fastp quality trimming at Q25, MiXCR clonotype calling, in-frame beta chains only. Rows are combined by CDR3 protein, so each entry shows the most common genes and DNA. In all, the sample holds 360,000 or so distinct CDR3 sequences, and roughly 24% of those were seen once. The ten most abundant clones make up around 30% of the sample. Taken with the paper, the label for time point translates to: persistent/refractory GD, antithyroid drugs over 5 years with positive TRAb. RNA was extracted from PBMCs in TRIzol for both TCR sequencing and RNA sequencing.

Sequences were derived from peripheral blood mononuclear cells (PBMCs), sampled when the disease was refractory, from a patient treated with antithyroid drugs. These receptors were collected from a woman in her thirties or forties with Graves disease. Donor details come from another sample of the same person, matched by shared clones.

The CDR3 spells CASKVGGATYNEQFF. The DNA for the CDR3 is TGTGCCAGCAAAGTAGGGGGCGCGACCTACAATGAGCAGTTCTTC. The V gene is TRBV28, the J gene TRBJ2-1, with 7 bases aligning to TRBD1. The CDR3 is 15 residues long. V shed 7 bases and J 2 bases; nucleotides not matched to a gene: 8. CDR1 is MDHEN, CDR2 SYDVKM, per germline.

This clonotype was detected ten times or more. The rearrangement uses TRBV6-9 and TRBJ1-4, with 10 positions matching TRBD1. CDR1 and CDR2 from the germline V gene are MNHGY and SVAAGI. V dropped 4 bases and J dropped 0; count of bases not matched to a gene: 11. The CDR3 is 19 residues long. CDR3 loop: CASSSTTGGSRATNEKLFF. The CDR3, as DNA: TGTGCCAGCAGTTCTACGACAGGGGGCTCGAGAGCAACTAATGAAAAACTGTTTTTT.

This clonotype was seen more than once but under ten times. The rearrangement uses TRBV10-3 and TRBJ2-6, with D hard to call. The CDR3 is 15 amino acids. Per the germline V gene, CDR1 is ENHRY and CDR2 is SYGVKD. Deletions cut 6 bases from V and 0 bases from J, with 9 bases between. CDR3 DNA: TGTGCCATCAGCGGTCCGTACTCTGGGGCCAACGTCCTGACTTTC. Its protein product is CAISGPYSGANVLTF.

This clonotype was observed a few times. Here the CDR3 DNA reads TGTGCCAGCAGCTTCAGACCTGCCGGGACAGGGGGTACCGGGGAGCTGTTTTTT. It encodes CASSFRPAGTGGTGELFF. The chain joins TRBV11-2 to TRBJ2-2; 11 bases line up with TRBD1. The CDR3 consists of 18 residues. After removal of 3 bases from V and 5 bases from J, the junction contained 11 bases not matched to a gene. CDR1 SGHAT and CDR2 FQNNGV come from the germline V gene. The full variable domain, its missing parts supplied by reference TRBV11-2 and TRBJ2-2, is EAGVAQSPRYKIIEKRQSVAFWCNPISGHATLYWYQQILGQGPKLLIQFQNNGVVDDSQLPKDRFSAERLKGVDSTLKIQPAKLEDSAVYLCASSFRPAGTGGTGELFFGEGSRLTVL.

The sample holds a few counts of this clonotype. The rearrangement links TRBV7-8 to TRBJ2-7; 14 bases are a match to TRBD2. Per the germline V gene, CDR1 is SGHVS and CDR2 is FQNEAQ. V shed 5 bases, J shed 0 bases, and the junction held 15 bases outside the gene matches. CDR3 size: 20 residues. In nucleotides, the CDR3 is TGTGCCAGCAGCATATTTGCGGGACTAGCGGGAGAAGGGGGCTCCTACGAGCAGTACTTC. It encodes CASSIFAGLAGEGGSYEQYF. The entire variable domain, with the rest obtained from reference TRBV7-8 and TRBJ2-7, is as follows: GAGVSQSPRYKVAKRGQDVALRCDPISGHVSLFWYQQALGQGPEFLTYFQNEAQLDKSGLPSDRFFAERPEGSVSTLKIQRTQQEDSAVYLCASSIFAGLAGEGGSYEQYFGPGTRLTVT.

The genes are TRBV11-2 and TRBJ2-7, with TRBD2 identical over 8 bases. This CDR3 has 15 amino acids. From germline, CDR1 is SGHAT and CDR2 FQNNGV. Trimming removed 8 bases from V and 0 bases from J; junction bases left unmatched: 9. CDR3 sequence (DNA): TGTGCCAGCTCGAAAGCGGGGGACCTCTCCTACGAGCAGTACTTC. Translation: CASSKAGDLSYEQYF.

This clonotype was detected ten times or more. The chain recombines TRBV7-9 with TRBJ2-2; D remains ambiguous. V was pared by 1 base and J by 6 bases, with 12 bases between. This CDR3 has 15 residues. CDR1 is SEHNR, CDR2 FQNEAQ, per germline (reference sequence). In nucleotides, the CDR3 is TGTGCCAGCAGCTTAGGGGCCTATCAAGCCGGGGAGCTGTTTTTT. Translation gives CASSLGAYQAGELFF.

There are a few counts of this clonotype. The chain is built from TRBV5-1 and TRBJ2-4; TRBD1 matches at 10 bases. This CDR3 has 18 amino acids. V lost 4 bases and J lost 1; bases outside the gene matches: 11. Germline V CDR1 and CDR2: SGHRS, YFSETQ. The CDR3 DNA follows: TGCGCCAGCAGCACGGACGGGACAGGGGCTCGGGCCAAAAACATTCAGTACTTC. It specifies CASSTDGTGARAKNIQYF.

Many counts were recorded for this clonotype. The gene calls are TRBV29-1 and TRBJ1-4, with D tentatively TRBD1 (6 bases). The CDR3 covers 15 residues. Looked up from germline, CDR1 is SQVTM and CDR2 is ANQGSEA. Trimming removed 4 bases at V and 8 bases at J, with 20 bases between. CDR3 loop: CSVVELTTQGEKLFF. The CDR3 nucleotides read TGCAGCGTTGTAGAATTGACGACTCAGGGGGAAAAACTGTTTTTT. The variable domain in full, completed from reference TRBV29-1 and TRBJ1-4, reads SAVISQKPSRDICQRGTSLTIQCQVDSQVTMMFWYRQQPGQSLTLIATANQGSEATYESGFVIDKFPISRPNLTFSTLTVSNMSPEDSSIYLCSVVELTTQGEKLFFGSGTQLSVL.

This clonotype has ten or more counts. One end of the junction is discordant with germline, which a read error may explain. The chain uses TRBV7-7 and TRBJ2-5, with 7 bases aligning to TRBD1. This CDR3 spans 16 amino acids. CDR1 and CDR2 (germline): SSHAT, FNYEAQ (reference sequence). The CDR3, as DNA: TGTGCTAGCAGCTTAGTCGGAGATGGGGACAGAGAGACCCAGTACTTC. It translates to CASSLVGDGDRETQYF.